The clone carrying this T cell receptor (beta chain) was recorded a few times. Antigen specificity is unknown. The time point denotes: newly diagnosed GD, antithyroid drugs for less than 3 months. The TCR library was made from RNA extracted from PBMCs. These data come from a study of regulatory T cells in long-lasting Graves disease. This CDR3 is built from 17 residues. Germline CDR1 is ENHRY and CDR2 is SYGVKD. V shed 6 bases and J shed 0 bases, with 18 bases lying between them. Findings and caveats of the study: Small sample size may have lowered accuracy.

Both iRepertoire HTBI primers and Arm-PCR of CDR3 regions were used to build the TCR beta libraries. Original data processing: Among the samples, 60 to 65 TRBV and around 15 TRBJ segments were identified. MiXCR was run by TCRdb on the multiplex PCR reads, yielding one entry per CDR3 protein. The authors' filters were not applied to this entry. The repertoire holds 550,000 to 700,000 distinct CDR3 sequences, with about 16% as singletons. The sample was also reused in another study, on T cells in Graves' hyperthyroidism and ophthalmopathy. This second study notes: First-round RT-PCR of the TCR CDR3 relied on the HTBI primer set. For ophthalmopathy, model prediction preceded onset by a median about six months.

This chain uses TRBV10-3 with TRBJ2-1; D is perhaps TRBD1 (6 bases). This receptor was identified in a man between 18 and 29 years old with Graves disease. Source: peripheral blood mononuclear cells (PBMCs), taken at new diagnosis, from a patient treated with antithyroid drugs. Here the CDR3 DNA reads TGTGCCATCAGCGATTGGAGAGGACAGAGCTCCTACAATGAGCAGTTCTTC. Its protein product is CAISDWRGQSSYNEQFF.